These 32 T cell receptor beta chains share one sample of origin, sequenced in a study of vaccination effects on CD4 cells after COVID-19. CD4+ T cells specific for antigen were expanded with viral peptide pools by the ViraFEST assay before sequencing. Cultured cells yielded isolated CD4+ T cells after around 9 days. Vaccine recipients had no previous SARS-CoV-2 infection; their nucleocapsid antibodies were negative. Their antigens remain unidentified. Data came from immunoSEQ multiplex PCR; TCRdb stores just in-frame clones and leaves some out. The sample records about 73,000 clones, about four fifths being singletons. The sequences come from CD4+ T cells from PBMCs cultured with HCoV-NL63 spike peptides, collected before COVID-19 vaccination. The receptors were gathered from a human donor who received a COVID-19 vaccine.

J is TRBJ2-1 and V is TRBV5-4, with a possible D match to TRBD2 (6 bases). The germline V and J ends were trimmed by 0 bases and 8 bases, with 9 bases remaining between them. Germline CDR1 is SGHNT and CDR2 is YYREEE (reference sequence). The CDR3 extends over 13 amino acids. This CDR3 is CASSLASGDEQFF. CDR3 sequence (DNA): TGTGCCAGCAGCTTGGCCTCGGGGGATGAGCAGTTCTTC. Looking up the rest from reference TRBV5-4 and TRBJ2-1 gives the full variable domain: ETGVTQSPTHLIKTRGQQVTLRCSSQSGHNTVSWYQQALGQGPQFIFQYYREEENGRGNFPPRFSGLQFPNYSSELNVNALELDDSALYLCASSLASGDEQFFGPGTRLTVL.

The gene calls are TRBV5-1 and TRBJ1-4; D is possibly TRBD1 (5 bases). V lost 0 bases to trimming and J lost 7 bases, with 13 bases between them. This CDR3 has 15 residues. Germline V gene lookup returns CDR1 SGHRS and CDR2 YFSETQ. The CDR3 loop is CASSLGDGAGEKLFF. As DNA, the CDR3 is TGCGCCAGCAGCTTGGGGGACGGAGCGGGTGAAAAACTGTTTTTT.

This chain connects TRBV19 to TRBJ1-2; D not certain. From germline, CDR1 is LNHDA and CDR2 SQIVND (reference sequence). The ends were cut back, 4 bases at V and 4 bases at J, with 13 bases in the middle. CDR3 length: 14 amino acids. The CDR3 bases are TGTGCCAGTAGTAGTATGACAAGGCTCTATGGCTACACCTTC. This sequence encodes CASSSMTRLYGYTF.

The rearrangement uses TRBV7-9 and TRBJ1-3, with D possibly TRBD1 on 5 matching bases. CDR1 is SEHNR, CDR2 FQNEAQ, per germline (reference sequence). The CDR3 totals 13 residues. V was cut by 1 base and J by 8 bases, with 9 bases left in between. CDR3 DNA sequence: TGTGCCAGCAGCTTAGGGGGGACGGACACCATATATTTT. Protein: CASSLGGTDTIYF.

The V and J genes are TRBV7-2 and TRBJ1-2; D call uncertain. With 8 bases removed from V and 1 base from J, the gap between germline ends came to 14 bases. Germline V gene lookup returns CDR1 SGHTA and CDR2 FQGNSA. The CDR3 sequence is 14 residues long. CDR3 sequence reads: CASRPGTLNYGYTF. CDR3 DNA sequence: TGTGCCAGCCGCCCAGGCACACTTAACTATGGCTACACCTTC.

The chain carries TRBV6-1 and TRBJ1-3; D is possibly TRBD1 (5 bases). This CDR3 region has 19 residues. Germline lookup yields CDR1 MNHNS and CDR2 SASEGT. Trimming took 3 bases from V and 2 from J, leaving 23 bases between them. The CDR3: CASSDGGYIGRGAGNTIYF. The CDR3 DNA is TGTGCCAGCAGTGACGGAGGCTATATTGGGAGGGGTGCTGGAAACACCATATATTTT.

This clone was seen only a few times. The V and J genes are TRBV3-1 (or the pseudogene TRBV3-2) and TRBJ2-6, with 7 positions matching TRBD2. The CDR3 runs 15 residues. V was clipped by 4 bases and J by 0 bases; unmatched bases: 0. Germline assignment: CDR1 LGHDT and CDR2 YNNKEL (reference sequence). The CDR3 coding sequence is TGTGCCAGCAGCCGGGACTACTCTGGGGCCAACGTCCTGACTTTC. Amino acid sequence: CASSRDYSGANVLTF.

The gene calls are TRBV24-1 and TRBJ1-2; TRBD1 agrees at 8 bases. After removal of 4 bases from V and 8 bases from J, the junction contained 14 bases not matched to a gene. This CDR3 comprises 16 residues. CDR1 and CDR2 (germline): KGHDR, SFDVKD. CDR3: CATSDPSTGQGSGYTF. The CDR3 DNA reads TGTGCCACCAGTGACCCCTCAACTGGACAGGGCAGCGGCTACACCTTC.

This clone was detected once. The J gene is TRBJ2-7, the V gene TRBV18; 9 bases are shared with TRBD1. In germline, CDR1 is KGHSH, CDR2 LQKENI. CDR3 length equals 14 residues. Trimming took 3 bases from V and 1 from J; bases not matched to a gene: 1. The CDR3 region is CASSPGTGSYEQYV. CDR3 nucleotides: TGTGCCAGCTCACCCGGGACAGGGTCCTACGAGCAGTACGTC.

The V gene is TRBV6-5, the J gene TRBJ1-1; perhaps TRBD1 as D (6 bases). V gave up 7 bases and J gave up 5 bases, with 11 bases separating them. Germline V gene sequence: CDR1 MNHEY, CDR2 SVGAGI. The CDR3 is 12 residues long. CDR3 region: CASTNRVTEAFF. The CDR3 DNA is TGTGCCAGCACAAACAGGGTAACTGAAGCTTTCTTT.

The rearrangement joins TRBV9 to TRBJ2-1; D gene unclear. With 4 bases removed from V and 5 bases from J, the gap between germline ends came to 13 bases. Germline V CDR1 and CDR2: SGDLS, YYNGEE. This CDR3 contains 14 residues. Written as DNA, the CDR3 is TGTGCCAGCAGCCCCGTCGGCTCTGACAATGAGCAGTTCTTC. Amino acids: CASSPVGSDNEQFF.

The chain recombines TRBV5-1 with TRBJ2-3; 14 bases are shared with TRBD2. The CDR3 has 17 amino acids. V was pared by 0 bases and J by 6 bases, with 6 bases of the junction left unmatched. Germline V gives CDR1 SGHRS, CDR2 YFSETQ. CDR3 loop: CASSLGETSGGADTQYF. In nucleotides, the CDR3 is TGCGCCAGCAGCTTGGGCGAGACTAGCGGGGGGGCGGATACGCAGTATTTT. The full variable domain, in which reference TRBV5-1 and TRBJ2-3 provide the parts outside the CDR3, is KAGVTQTPRYLIKTRGQQVTLSCSPISGHRSVSWYQQTPGQGLQFLFEYFSETQRNKGNFPGRFSGRQFSNSRSEMNVSTLELGDSALYLCASSLGETSGGADTQYFGPGTRLTVL.

The chain couples TRBV19 to TRBJ2-5; D gene uncertain. V was trimmed by 2 bases and J by 4 bases, leaving 2 bases between them. In germline, CDR1 is LNHDA, CDR2 SQIVND (reference sequence). The CDR3 has 11 residues. This CDR3 is CASSIRETQYF. Here the CDR3 DNA reads TGTGCCAGTAGTATAAGAGAGACCCAGTACTTC. The complete variable domain, with remaining parts taken from reference TRBV19 and TRBJ2-5, reads DGGITQSPKYLFRKEGQNVTLSCEQNLNHDAMYWYRQDPGQGLRLIYYSQIVNDFQKGDIAEGYSVSREKKESFPLTVTSAQKNPTAFYLCASSIRETQYFGPGTRLLVL.

The rearrangement joins TRBV5-1 to TRBJ1-6; D is possibly TRBD1 (5 bases). The CDR3 runs to 19 residues. V was shortened by 1 base and J by 0 bases, with 17 bases between the two germline ends. CDR1 SGHRS and CDR2 YFSETQ come from the germline V gene. The CDR3 region is CASSLLVQGSTSYNSPLHF. Written as DNA, the CDR3 is TGCGCCAGCAGCTTGTTAGTCCAGGGAAGTACCTCCTATAATTCACCCCTCCACTTT.

The chain recombines TRBV3-1 (or the pseudogene TRBV3-2) with TRBJ2-5; TRBD2 is a possible D gene (5 bases). Trimming removed 6 bases at V and 4 bases at J, with 18 bases between. The CDR3 has 15 amino acids. Germline V lookup: CDR1 LGHDT, CDR2 YNNKEL (reference sequence). CDR3 bases: TGTGCCAGCAGTCAAATGAGCGGTGAAGGAGAGACCCAGTACTTC. Amino acids: CASSQMSGEGETQYF.

The chain employs TRBV18 and TRBJ1-1; TRBD1 is a possible D gene (5 bases). V lost 3 bases to trimming and J lost 3 bases, with 11 bases between them. Germline loops: CDR1 KGHSH, CDR2 LQKENI. The CDR3 runs to 14 residues. CDR3 sequence (DNA): TGTGCCAGCTCACCCGCGGGGCCCTACACTGAAGCTTTCTTT. Residues: CASSPAGPYTEAFF.

This clone has only a few counts. The chain links TRBV6-5 to TRBJ2-1; no clear D. Germline values: CDR1 MNHEY, CDR2 SVGAGI. Trimming stripped 0 bases from V and 9 bases from J, with 15 bases between. The CDR3 contains 15 residues. The CDR3 sequence is CASSYSLQLLPEQFF. The CDR3 DNA follows: TGTGCCAGCAGTTACTCGCTCCAGCTCCTTCCTGAGCAGTTCTTC.

The chain has TRBV2 and TRBJ1-2; the D is unclear. CDR3 size: 12 residues. Between the trimmed V and J ends, which lost 7 bases and 5 bases, there was a span of 11 bases. Per the germline V gene, CDR1 is SNHLY and CDR2 is FYNNEI. CDR3 bases: TGTGCCAGCAATACAGTGGGGTATGGCTACACCTTC. It yields the protein CASNTVGYGYTF.

This chain links TRBV10-2 with TRBJ1-3; 8 bases agree with TRBD1. With V trimmed by 3 bases and J by 3 bases, 4 bases remained unmatched. Germline CDR1 reads WSHSY; CDR2 reads SAAADI. The CDR3 loop spans 15 amino acids. CDR3 amino acids: CASSDPGGFGNTIYF. DNA for the CDR3: TGCGCCAGCAGTGACCCAGGGGGCTTTGGAAACACCATATATTTT.

The genes are TRBV7-9 and TRBJ1-2; D might be TRBD1 (5 bases). Germline CDR1 SEHNR, CDR2 FQNEAQ (reference sequence). V gave up 1 base and J gave up 8 bases, with 17 bases separating them. The CDR3 sequence is 15 residues long. Here the CDR3 reads CASSLGGERGRGYTF. CDR3 bases: TGTGCCAGCAGCTTAGGGGGAGAAAGGGGCCGGGGCTACACCTTC.

The CDR3 reads CASAPGTGAYEQYV. CDR3 DNA sequence: TGTGCCAGTGCCCCCGGGACAGGGGCTTACGAGCAGTACGTC. V is TRBV19 and J is TRBJ2-7; TRBD1 matches at 10 bases. J gave up 4 bases and V 8 bases, and 8 bases lay outside the gene matches. Per the germline V gene, CDR1 is LNHDA and CDR2 is SQIVND (reference sequence). There are 14 residues in the CDR3.

The chain recombines TRBV2 with TRBJ2-1; 8 nucleotides agree with TRBD2. The V segment lost 2 bases and the J segment 4 bases; nucleotides outside the gene matches: 4. This CDR3 comprises 15 residues. Looked up from germline, CDR1 is SNHLY and CDR2 is FYNNEI. The CDR3 coding sequence is TGTGCCAGCAGTGAAACCGGGACTAGATACAATGAGCAGTTCTTC. As protein: CASSETGTRYNEQFF.

The chain is built from TRBV28 and TRBJ1-1; 7 bases fit TRBD1. This CDR3 has 11 residues. V lost 9 bases and J lost 10; bases outside the gene matches: 8. The germline V gene encodes CDR1 MDHEN and CDR2 SYDVKM. The CDR3 spells CASQQGWGAFF. CDR3 DNA sequence: TGTGCCAGTCAACAGGGGTGGGGAGCTTTCTTT.

The chain recombines TRBV5-8 with TRBJ1-4; D is unresolved. Germline V lookup: CDR1 SGHTS, CDR2 YDEGEE. The V and J ends lost 6 bases and 7 bases respectively, with 16 bases between them. The CDR3 contains 14 residues. As DNA, the CDR3 is TGTGCCAGCAACCCTGGAATCGCTGGTGAAAAACTGTTTTTT. It translates to CASNPGIAGEKLFF. Supplemented by reference TRBV5-8 and TRBJ1-4, the full variable domain reads EAGVTQSPTHLIKTRGQQATLRCSPISGHTSVYWYQQALGLGLQFLLWYDEGEERNRGNFPPRFSGRQFPNYSSELNVNALELEDSALYLCASNPGIAGEKLFFGSGTQLSVL.

The chain joins TRBV9 to TRBJ1-1; TRBD1 is a possible D gene (5 bases). The germline V gene has CDR1 SGDLS and CDR2 YYNGEE. Trimming shortened V by 3 bases and J by 3 bases, and 12 bases separated the two germline ends. This CDR3 has 14 amino acids. The CDR3: CASSAGVRDTEAFF. DNA of the CDR3: TGTGCCAGCAGCGCTGGGGTCAGGGACACTGAAGCTTTCTTT.

The table lists this clone with a few counts. This rearrangement joins TRBV7-3 to TRBJ1-1; D may be TRBD1 (6 bases). There are 13 residues in the CDR3. Trimming pared 0 bases from V and 9 bases from J, leaving 11 bases between. CDR1 and CDR2 (germline): SGHTA, FQGTGA. For the CDR3, the DNA is TGTGCCAGCAGCTTAACGACACAGGGAAAAGCTTTCTTT. Amino acid sequence: CASSLTTQGKAFF. Combining the CDR3 with reference TRBV7-3 and TRBJ1-1 gives the whole variable domain GAGVSQTPSNKVTEKGKYVELRCDPISGHTALYWYRQSLGQGPEFLIYFQGTGAADDSGLPNDRFFAVRPEGSVSTLKIQRTERGDSAVYLCASSLTTQGKAFFGQGTRLTVV.

V usage is TRBV24-1 and J usage is TRBJ1-5, with TRBD1 matching 7 bases. Trimming at V came to 6 bases and at J to 3 bases, leaving 10 bases not matched to a gene. This CDR3 spans 16 amino acids. Germline V CDR1 and CDR2: KGHDR, SFDVKD. The CDR3 DNA sequence: TGTGCCACCAGTCGGAGGGGGCGGTTCGTCAATCAGCCCCAGCATTTT. Translation gives CATSRRGRFVNQPQHF.

The chain carries TRBV5-5 and TRBJ1-5; weak D call: TRBD1 (5 bases). CDR1 is SGHKS and CDR2 is YYEKEE in the germline V gene (reference sequence). V was cut by 5 bases and J by 4 bases, with 16 bases left in between. This CDR3 spans 15 amino acids. In nucleotides, the CDR3 is TGTGCCAGCAGTATAGATCCGGGACGGAATCAGCCCCAGCATTTT. It codes for CASSIDPGRNQPQHF. The whole variable domain, filled in from reference TRBV5-5 and TRBJ1-5, reads DAGVTQSPTHLIKTRGQQVTLRCSPISGHKSVSWYQQVLGQGPQFIFQYYEKEERGRGNFPDRFSARQFPNYSSELNVNALLLGDSALYLCASSIDPGRNQPQHFGDGTRLSIL.

The rearrangement joins TRBV5-4 to TRBJ2-3; 8 bases align to TRBD2. Germline values: CDR1 SGHNT, CDR2 YYREEE (reference sequence). V was pared by 0 bases and J by 8 bases, with 5 bases of the junction left unmatched. CDR3 length equals 14 residues. The CDR3 sequence is CASSLGTSGTTQYF. Here the CDR3 DNA reads TGTGCCAGCAGCTTGGGTACTAGCGGTACTACGCAGTATTTT.

This clone showed up just once. The rearrangement uses TRBV5-1 and TRBJ2-3; unclear D gene. Germline assignment: CDR1 SGHRS and CDR2 YFSETQ. The length of the CDR3 is 12 residues. The ends were cut back, 2 bases at V and 1 base at J, with 2 bases in the middle. The CDR3 loop reads CASSFGTDTQYF. CDR3 nucleotide sequence: TGCGCCAGCAGCTTTGGCACAGATACGCAGTATTTT.

The chain employs TRBV2 and TRBJ2-4; tentatively, D is TRBD1 or TRBD2 (5 bases each). Trimming cost V 4 bases and J 8 bases, with 9 bases left between them. CDR1 is SNHLY and CDR2 is FYNNEI in the germline V gene. CDR3 length equals 12 residues. CDR3 sequence reads: CASSGDGDIQYF. Here the CDR3 DNA reads TGTGCCAGCAGTGGGGACGGAGACATTCAGTACTTC.

There are a few counts of this clone. V is TRBV7-9 and J is TRBJ2-3, with TRBD1 matching over 9 bases. This CDR3 contains 15 residues. Trimming took 3 bases from V and 5 from J; bases not matched to a gene: 6. Germline V gene data show CDR1 as SEHNR and CDR2 as FQNEAQ (reference sequence). The CDR3: CASSFRDRAGDTQYF. The CDR3 DNA is TGTGCCAGCAGCTTTAGGGACAGGGCGGGAGATACGCAGTATTTT. The full variable domain, in which reference TRBV7-9 and TRBJ2-3 provide the parts outside the CDR3, is DTGVSQNPRHKITKRGQNVTFRCDPISEHNRLYWYRQTLGQGPEFLTYFQNEAQLEKSRLLSDRFSAERPKGSFSTLEIQRTEQGDSAMYLCASSFRDRAGDTQYFGPGTRLTVL.